These 26 T cell receptor beta chains came from one sample sequenced in a study of CD8+CD57+ T cells in acquired aplastic anemia. The study profiled TCR beta VDJ and CDR3 using genomic DNA as template. TCRdb re-called the reads through MiXCR, storing one row per CDR3 protein. The table includes 180,000 or so distinct CDR3 sequences, less than 60% detected once. Patients sequenced had flow cytometry evidence of CD8+CD57+ cell expansion. Sequencing was carried out using sorted CD4+, CD8+, or CD8+CD57+ T cells (not recorded which) from PBMCs. The receptors shown here come from a human donor with aplastic anemia.

In its sample, this clonotype was seen a few times. This CDR3 is CASSLETGVSTEAFF. The DNA of the CDR3 is TGTGCCAGCAGCTTAGAAACAGGGGTGAGCACTGAAGCTTTCTTT. The chain combines TRBV7-6 with TRBJ1-1; 7 nucleotides align to TRBD1. This CDR3 spans 15 amino acids. In germline, CDR1 is SGHVS, CDR2 FNYEAQ. Losses at the gene ends were 1 base for V and 4 bases for J; bases not matched to a gene: 6.

This clonotype appeared many times. The chain has TRBV20-1 and TRBJ1-2; a weak D match, TRBD1 (5 bases). The CDR3 length is 14 residues. V lost 1 base to trimming and J lost 5 bases, with 14 bases between them. Germline lookup yields CDR1 DFQATT and CDR2 SNEGSKA (reference sequence). The CDR3 DNA is TGCAGTGCTAGAGTGAGGGACGGCGAATATGGCTACACCTTC. Translating it yields CSARVRDGEYGYTF.

This clonotype has just a few counts. The chain combines TRBV6-1 with TRBJ2-1; the match to TRBD2 covers 8 bases. Germline assignment: CDR1 MNHNS and CDR2 SASEGT. The CDR3 length is 15 residues. V lost 6 bases and J lost 6; bases outside the gene matches: 10. Here the CDR3 reads CASRSSGRRSNEQFF. CDR3 nucleotide sequence: TGTGCCAGCAGAAGCAGCGGGAGAAGATCCAATGAGCAGTTCTTC.

This chain connects TRBV10-3 to TRBJ2-1, with TRBD2 as a possible D gene (5 bases). Germline lookup yields CDR1 ENHRY and CDR2 SYGVKD. The CDR3 consists of 16 residues. The V and J ends lost 3 bases and 0 bases respectively, with 12 bases between them. The CDR3 DNA reads TGTGCCATCAGTGACGAGGGTCCAAGCTCCTACAATGAGCAGTTCTTC. This encodes CAISDEGPSSYNEQFF.

There are a few counts of this clonotype. The chain joins TRBV20-1 to TRBJ2-5; D is unclear. Germline-derived CDR1 and CDR2 are DFQATT and SNEGSKA (reference sequence). Trimming left V 1 base short and J 2 bases short, with 2 bases between. The CDR3 has 11 residues. The CDR3 DNA reads as TGCAGTGCTAGAGGGCAAGAGACCCAGTACTTC. It yields the protein CSARGQETQYF.

The V call is TRBV7-9, the J call TRBJ1-2; tentative D call: TRBD1 (5 bases). Trimming removed 5 bases from V and 7 bases from J, with 14 bases in between. The CDR3 is made up of 13 amino acids. Germline CDR1 reads SEHNR; CDR2 reads FQNEAQ (reference sequence). The CDR3 DNA reads TGTGCCAGCAGCCAGGGTCGAGGTAGTGGCTACACCTTC. It encodes CASSQGRGSGYTF.

With regard to this clonotype: One base away lies a much larger clone, so this may be a sequencing read error. The V call is TRBV6-1, the J call TRBJ2-7, with TRBD2 as a possible D gene (6 bases). CDR1 is MNHNS, CDR2 SASEGT, per germline. Trimming removed 7 bases from V and 5 bases from J, with 24 bases in between. The CDR3 totals 16 residues. Here the CDR3 reads CASTGRTNLFKDEQYF. The DNA of the CDR3 is TGTGCCAGCACGGGGAGGACTAACCTCTTTAAGGACGAGCAGTACTTC.

A few counts support this clonotype. The chain employs TRBV29-1 and TRBJ2-5; 12 nucleotides align to TRBD1. The CDR3 is 15 residues long. Germline lookup yields CDR1 SQVTM and CDR2 ANQGSEA. The trim removed 3 bases at V and 5 bases at J, leaving 7 bases unmatched. DNA of the CDR3: TGCAGCGTTGAGGGGGACAGGGGGCGCGCGGAGACCCAGTACTTC. It encodes CSVEGDRGRAETQYF.

Worth noting for this clonotype: A much larger clone differs by one base, so this may be a read error. The J gene is TRBJ1-3, the V gene TRBV5-6, with D perhaps matching TRBD1 (5 bases). Deletions cut 0 bases from V and 2 bases from J, with 6 bases between. The CDR3 contains 14 residues. Germline V CDR1 and CDR2: SGHDT, YYEEEE. The CDR3 DNA follows: TGTGCCAGCAGCTTGGAGGGGACTGGAAACACCATATATTTT. Translating gives CASSLEGTGNTIYF.

The chain joins TRBV11-2 to TRBJ2-3; 11 nucleotides match TRBD2. With 5 bases clipped from V and 2 bases from J, the junction kept 3 bases outside the gene matches. CDR1 is SGHAT, CDR2 FQNNGV, per germline. This CDR3 is 15 amino acids long. For the CDR3, the DNA is TGTGCCAGCAGCCCTAGCGGGGGGTACACAGATACGCAGTATTTT. Its protein product is CASSPSGGYTDTQYF.

The rearrangement links TRBV18 to TRBJ2-3; TRBD2 matches at 8 bases. The CDR3 is 17 residues long. The J segment lost 2 bases and the V segment lost 0 bases, leaving 7 bases of the junction unmatched. Germline V gene data show CDR1 as KGHSH and CDR2 as LQKENI. In nucleotides, the CDR3 is TGTGCCAGCTCACCACCTCTGTCTAGCGGGTACACAGATACGCAGTATTTT. Translation: CASSPPLSSGYTDTQYF.

There are many counts of this clonotype. The chain has TRBV5-5 and TRBJ2-1; a possible D gene is TRBD2 (5 bases). The CDR3 is 16 amino acids. Trimming took 4 bases from V and 0 from J, leaving 14 bases between them. CDR1 is SGHKS and CDR2 is YYEKEE in the germline V gene (reference sequence). The CDR3, as DNA: TGTGCCAGCAGCAGTAGGAAAGGGAGCTCCTACAATGAGCAGTTCTTC. This translates into CASSSRKGSSYNEQFF.

Concerning this clonotype: A much larger clone differs by one base, so this may be a read error. The chain joins TRBV20-1 to TRBJ2-7, with TRBD1 identical over 9 bases. Per the germline V gene, CDR1 is DFQATT and CDR2 is SNEGSKA (reference sequence). This CDR3 spans 13 amino acids. Trimming removed 7 bases from V and 5 bases from J; junction bases left unmatched: 9. CDR3 region: CSVKGTGYHEQYF. CDR3 in DNA: TGCAGTGTTAAGGGGACAGGGTACCACGAGCAGTACTTC.

This clonotype has more than one count but fewer than ten. The V gene is TRBV28, the J gene TRBJ1-4; D is ambiguous. This CDR3 is 11 amino acids long. In germline, CDR1 is MDHEN, CDR2 SYDVKM. Trimming pared 10 bases from V and 5 bases from J, leaving 8 bases between. This CDR3 reads CATWRNEKLFF. In DNA form, the CDR3 reads TGTGCCACCTGGAGAAATGAAAAACTGTTTTTT.

The chain combines TRBV24-1 with TRBJ2-7; maybe TRBD2 (7 bases). The CDR3 is made up of 13 amino acids. Trimming took 6 bases from V and 6 from J, leaving 14 bases between them. Germline assignment: CDR1 KGHDR and CDR2 SFDVKD. CDR3 region: CATSPRGLGEQYF. The CDR3 nucleotides are TGTGCCACCAGTCCGCGGGGGCTTGGCGAGCAGTACTTC.

Note on this clonotype: A read error may explain this, as a much larger clone is one base away. V gene TRBV7-2 combines with J gene TRBJ2-5; 10 positions match TRBD2. Germline loops: CDR1 SGHTA, CDR2 FQGNSA. There are 15 residues in the CDR3. The CDR3 DNA follows: TGTGCCAGCAGCTTTCAAGCGGGGGGGCCGGAGACCCGGTACTTC. It yields the protein CASSFQAGGPETRYF.

The rearrangement uses TRBV24-1 and TRBJ1-2; TRBD1 might be the D (5 bases). Germline loops: CDR1 KGHDR, CDR2 SFDVKD. Trimming took off 3 bases at V and 4 bases at J, with 8 bases between the two ends. The CDR3 is 13 residues long. Here the CDR3 DNA reads TGTGCCACCAGTGATAAGACAGCCTATGGCTACACCTTC. It codes for CATSDKTAYGYTF.

V gene TRBV10-1 combines with J gene TRBJ2-7, with D perhaps TRBD2 (6 bases). Germline lookup yields CDR1 WNHNN and CDR2 SYGVQD (reference sequence). This CDR3 contains 15 residues. The V end lost 4 bases, the J end lost 1 base, and 14 bases lay between the germline ends. The CDR3 loop reads CASSGGHSGSYEQYF. CDR3 bases: TGCGCCAGCAGTGGAGGGCATAGCGGTTCCTACGAGCAGTACTTC.

The genes are TRBV10-3 and TRBJ2-2; 10 bases align to TRBD1. The junction had 5 bases not matched to a gene; V was cut back by 4 bases and J by 6 bases. Looked up from germline, CDR1 is ENHRY and CDR2 is SYGVKD. The CDR3 totals 15 residues. The CDR3 nucleotides read TGTGCCATCAGTGGCGACAGGGGGCAAGCCGGGGAGCTGTTTTTT. Protein sequence: CAISGDRGQAGELFF.

Concerning this clonotype: One end of the junction fails to match germline, which may point to a read error. The CDR3 is CASSQGTGSSVSYEQHF. DNA for the CDR3: TGCGCCAGCAGCCAAGGGACAGGCAGCTCCGTCTCCTACGAGCAGCACTTC. This chain joins TRBV5-1 and TRBJ2-7, with 8 bases fitting TRBD1. Looked up from germline, CDR1 is SGHRS and CDR2 is YFSETQ. The CDR3 loop spans 17 amino acids.

The table lists this clonotype with many counts. The chain has TRBV15 and TRBJ2-4; the match to TRBD1 covers 9 bases. V was pared by 5 bases and J by 13 bases, with 9 bases of the junction left unmatched. The CDR3 length is 13 residues. Germline-derived CDR1 and CDR2 are LNHNV and YYDKDF (reference sequence). In DNA, the CDR3 is TGTGCCACCAGCGGTGGACAGGGGACTTTACAGTACTTC. This codes for CATSGGQGTLQYF. The variable domain in full, with the rest retrieved from reference TRBV15 and TRBJ2-4, is DAMVIQNPRYQVTQFGKPVTLSCSQTLNHNVMYWYQQKSSQAPKLLFHYYDKDFNNEADTPDNFQSRRPNTSFCFLDIRSPGLGDTAMYLCATSGGQGTLQYFGAGTRLSVL.

The rearrangement joins TRBV28 to TRBJ1-1; the D gene is possibly TRBD1 (5 bases). V gave up 6 bases and J gave up 2 bases, with 13 bases separating them. In germline, CDR1 is MDHEN, CDR2 SYDVKM. This CDR3 has 14 amino acids. The CDR3 loop is CASSFGGFNTEAFF. In DNA, the CDR3 is TGTGCCAGCAGCTTCGGGGGATTTAACACTGAAGCTTTCTTT.

This clonotype was seen at least ten times. The genes are TRBV7-9 and TRBJ2-7, with a weak D call TRBD2 (7 bases). The CDR3 runs 14 residues. Trimming stripped 6 bases from V and 5 bases from J, with 17 bases between. CDR1 SEHNR and CDR2 FQNEAQ come from the germline V gene (reference sequence). CDR3 in DNA: TGTGCCAGCAGGAGTAGGGGGGGGGAGGACGAGCAGTACTTC. Its protein is CASRSRGGEDEQYF.

This chain connects TRBV20-1 to TRBJ2-2; D gene unclear. Between the trimmed V and J ends, which lost 5 bases and 0 bases, there was a span of 13 bases. The CDR3 has 15 amino acids. Looked up from germline, CDR1 is DFQATT and CDR2 is SNEGSKA (reference sequence). The CDR3 region has the DNA TGCAGTGCTCCCGCTACCCCCGCGAACACCGGGGAGCTGTTTTTT. Translation: CSAPATPANTGELFF.

A note on this clonotype: One junction end does not reproduce the germline sequence, and a read error may be involved. This rearrangement joins TRBV20-1 to TRBJ1-2; D uncertain. The CDR3 spans 13 residues. Per germline, CDR1 DFQATT and CDR2 SNEGSKA (reference sequence). CDR3 protein: CSAREAENYSYTF. The CDR3 region has the DNA TGCAGTGCTAGAGAGGCGGAAAACTATAGCTACACCTTC.

The count of this clonotype is one. The chain recombines TRBV30 with TRBJ1-4; tentatively, D is TRBD1 (6 bases). This CDR3 contains 11 residues. V lost 7 bases and J 12 bases, leaving 15 bases between the germline ends. The germline V gene encodes CDR1 GTSNPN and CDR2 SVGIG (reference sequence). Here the CDR3 DNA reads TGTGCCTTATTACAGGGTTTCCAACTGTTTTTT. This gives the protein CALLQGFQLFF.